This TCR beta chain was sequenced for a study of lymphopenia after photon versus proton radiotherapy. Findings and limits, study-wide: Post-nadir TCR diversity decline inversely tracked overall survival among those who died. Under photons, naive T cells and diversity fell while effector/memory populations rose. After the lymphocyte nadir, photon-treated repertoires showed oligoclonal expansion, especially of CD8+ Temra cells.

This CDR3 contains 16 residues. Trimming removed 0 bases from V and 8 bases from J, with 18 bases in between. Looked up from germline, CDR1 is SGHRS and CDR2 is YFSETQ. Details on this clone: Antigen: not known.

Profiled with immunoSEQ multiplex PCR; TCRdb holds only in-frame clones, not every one. The repertoire includes around 70,000 clones, just over 90% of them detected once, and approximately 2.9% sits in the top ten. Material: peripheral blood, obtained from a patient treated with photon-based radiotherapy. This TCR derives from a woman in her seventies with pancreatic cancer. The gene calls are TRBV5-1 and TRBJ1-5, with a possible D match to TRBD1 (5 bases). In DNA, the CDR3 is TGCGCCAGCAGCTTGGGGGACTTATCTGCAGATGAGCCCCAGCATTTT. This gives the protein CASSLGDLSADEPQHF.